The TCR beta chain described here comes from a study of T cell responses to AZD1222 COVID-19 vaccine. Study-wide results and limits: Spike-specific TCRs gained breadth and depth after people received two AZD1222 doses.

The method was immunoSEQ multiplex PCR; TCRdb's version includes in-frame clones alone and lacks a portion of them. Among about 140,000 clones, around nine tenths were seen once, and the ten largest hold roughly 2%. Points on this clone: What it binds is not known.

The germline CDR1 and CDR2 sequences are MDHEN and SYDVKM. CDR3 length: 14 amino acids. The germline V and J ends were trimmed by 6 bases and 8 bases, with 19 bases remaining between them. This TCR came from an adult in good health. This specimen was peripheral blood, taken on day 0 of AZD1222 vaccination. The chain couples TRBV28 to TRBJ1-1; tentatively, D is TRBD1 (6 bases). The CDR3 here is CASRNRARYWEAFF. The CDR3 bases are TGTGCCAGCAGGAACAGGGCCCGCTACTGGGAAGCTTTCTTT.